This T cell receptor beta chain was recorded in a study of long-term antiretroviral therapy in people with HIV. The germline CDR1 and CDR2 sequences are SEHNR and FQNEAQ (reference sequence). The ends lost 5 bases at V and 1 base at J; junction bases unmatched: 4. This CDR3 comprises 14 residues. Specimens held roughly 0.9-10 million cryopreserved PBMC prior to DNA extraction. Comments on this clone: No antigen is known for it.

General study results and limits: Investigators report no available data on ART adherence, viral resistance or therapy changes. Versus controls, repertoires in people with HIV had narrower CDR3 length ranges. Diversity remained lower than transplant donor controls, even though it increased after ART.

This was the immunoSEQ v3.0 assay at survey level. Using immunoSEQ multiplex PCR, the repertoire was profiled, and TCRdb retains in-frame clones only, with some absent. The sample carries about 39,000 clones, about nine tenths recorded once. This sample comprised unsorted PBMCs, obtained 1.2 years after starting antiretroviral therapy. V and J are TRBV7-9 and TRBJ1-1; 7 bases map to TRBD1. This TCR was recovered from a woman aged 50 to 60 with HIV. CDR3 nucleotide sequence: TGTGCCAGCAGCCCCCGGGACAGGAACACTGAAGCTTTCTTT. Amino acids: CASSPRDRNTEAFF.